Given below is one T cell receptor beta chain in context. This sample is drawn from a study of blood T cell repertoires in COVID-19. The wider study: Samples representing acute and convalescent COVID-19 were sourced from the United States, Italy and Spain. T cells, B-cell-depleted T cells, or PBMCs supplied cDNA or gDNA.

After removal of 4 bases from V and 7 bases from J, the junction contained 13 bases not matched to a gene. The germline CDR1 and CDR2 sequences are SGHDT and YYEEEE. CDR3 length equals 15 residues. Source study methods: Counts of nucleated cells, estimated from reference gene primer amplification, were obtained. TCRdb keeps only in-frame clones here, not all; method: immunoSEQ multiplex PCR. That table furnishes V, J and clone size, whereas the DNA furnished D and trimming. The sample contains 40,000 or so clones, about four fifths of which appear only once. The TCR sequence derives from a man between 65 and 85 years old with acute or convalescent COVID-19. The rearrangement links TRBV5-6 to TRBJ2-5, with 7 bases fitting TRBD2. The sequencing input was peripheral blood. The CDR3 DNA reads TGTGCCAGCAGCCTTCCAGCGGGGCACGAGGGGACCCAGTACTTC. Its translation: CASSLPAGHEGTQYF.